These T cell receptor beta chains were read from a single sample in a study of lymphopenia after photon versus proton radiotherapy. Assay: immunoSEQ multiplex PCR; the TCRdb copy retains only in-frame clones and omits some. The table has 150,000 to 200,000 clones, less than 90% seen once. Sequenced material: peripheral blood, taken from a patient treated with photon-based radiotherapy. These receptors all stem from a man aged 50 or older with gastric cancer. CDR3s include the opening cysteine and the closing phenylalanine or tryptophan. Clone size appears in some rows only: once, few, many, or a class for an expanded clone.

>TRBV5-4|TRBJ2-7|NA
CASSLSQGSEQYF
>TRBV11-2|TRBJ1-1|NA
CASSLESFRAEAFF
>TRBV27|TRBJ1-4|NA
CASSGQGGEKLFF
>TRBV5-1|TRBJ2-5|NA
CASTLRSGETQYF
>TRBV15|TRBJ2-1|NA
CATSREARTLGNEQFF
>TRBV4-1|TRBJ1-2|NA
CASSQGRDRPNYGYTF
>TRBV25-1|TRBJ2-7|NA
CASSPSGTDYEQYF
>TRBV2|TRBJ1-4|NA
CASSEGQGPNEKLFF
>TRBV5-5|TRBJ2-7|NA
CASSLVDRVSYEQYF
>TRBV28|TRBJ1-2|NA
CASNQKQIGRSYGYTF
>TRBV6-1|TRBJ2-7|NA
CASSEKGGYEQYF
>TRBV28|TRBJ2-3|NA
CASTGREREGLTQYF
>TRBV6-1|TRBJ2-1|NA
CASRWDSSYNEQFF
>TRBV5-4|TRBJ2-3|NA
CASSSAEGSTTDTQYF
>TRBV19|TRBJ2-5|NA
CASSISGTGGQTQYF
>TRBV5-1|TRBJ1-5|NA
CASSLTGFQPQHF
>TRBV18|TRBJ1-4|NA
CASSPGGATNEKLFF
>TRBV29-1|TRBJ2-3|NA
CSADRGDTQYF
>TRBV28|TRBJ1-5|NA
CASNPTDSYSNQPQHF
>TRBV2|TRBJ1-2|NA
CASRDRSPFYGYTF
>TRBV28|TRBJ2-7|once
CASSLLAGEDEQYF
>TRBV28|TRBJ2-7|NA
CASSKPPTSDEQYF
>TRBV30|TRBJ1-3|NA
CAWSVTGGFGNTIYF
>TRBV7-2|TRBJ2-7|NA
CASSSRTGYEQYF
>TRBV19|TRBJ2-1|NA
CASSIALYNEQFF
>TRBV5-1|TRBJ2-1|NA
CASSLVSGGGYNEQFF